Sequencing of this TCR beta chain was carried out in a study of T cell repertoires in cytomegalovirus infection. On the study more broadly: In the study, CMV epitopes included recently identified HLA-C-restricted and well-studied HLA-B-restricted ones. Public TCR beta signature analysis indicated the presence of both CMV infection and matching HLA type.

Regarding the study as a whole: Cumulative frequency of public TCR beta families picked out carriers of CMV plus the relevant HLA. CMV-specific TCR beta clonotypes restricted by HLA-C dominated the ex vivo response.

V lost 6 bases to trimming and J lost 5 bases, with 16 bases between them. The CDR3 loop spans 14 amino acids. CDR1 is MNHEY and CDR2 is SVGAGI in the germline V gene. For this clonotype: Antigen specificity is unknown.

TCRdb passed the reads through MiXCR, listing each CDR3 protein once. Of some 940,000 distinct CDR3 sequences listed, roughly 31% are singletons. The chain is built from TRBV6-5 and TRBJ2-5, with D tentatively TRBD2 (6 bases). Specimen: cultured CD8+ T cells from PBMCs, collected from culture after CMV antigen stimulation. This TCR came from a human donor in good health (CMV status not recorded). Some clones in this sample may be carry-over from other donors' samples. CDR3: CASSRGTVRETQYF. The CDR3 nucleotides are TGTGCCAGCAGCCGCGGGACTGTGAGGGAGACCCAGTACTTC.